This is a list of T cell receptor beta chains from one sample in a study of cytomegalovirus exposure and HLA in healthy donors. Assay used: immunoSEQ multiplex PCR; TCRdb lists only in-frame clones, some missing. The sample lists under 200,000 clones; about three quarters were seen once. The sequencing sample was made of PBMCs. The receptors were gathered from a woman in her forties in good health and CMV-seropositive. Each CDR3 is given without its conserved first and last residue. Each record gives: J gene, D gene, V gene, CDR3 protein. D genes are given only for firm matches.

j_call: TRBJ2-5; d_call: NA; v_call: TRBV7-2; cdr3_aa: ASSLAGEQTQY
j_call: TRBJ2-7; d_call: NA; v_call: TRBV6-1; cdr3_aa: ASSEVAGKIYEQY
j_call: TRBJ2-3; d_call: TRBD2; v_call: TRBV2; cdr3_aa: ASSGASGVVTQY
j_call: TRBJ1-2; d_call: NA; v_call: TRBV6-1; cdr3_aa: ASSPREAFYGYT
j_call: TRBJ1-5; d_call: NA; v_call: TRBV19; cdr3_aa: ASSGQINQPQH
j_call: TRBJ1-4; d_call: TRBD1; v_call: TRBV7-2; cdr3_aa: ASSGQVNEKLF
j_call: TRBJ2-7; d_call: TRBD2; v_call: TRBV7-2; cdr3_aa: ASSPLAGSSYEQY
j_call: TRBJ1-2; d_call: NA; v_call: TRBV6-1; cdr3_aa: ASSTSEAGRYGYT
j_call: TRBJ1-2; d_call: NA; v_call: TRBV5-1; cdr3_aa: ASSLDPGSNYGYT
j_call: TRBJ1-1; d_call: NA; v_call: TRBV7-2; cdr3_aa: ASSLDGGIENTEAF
j_call: TRBJ2-7; d_call: TRBD2; v_call: TRBV10-3; cdr3_aa: AVNEAGTSGYEQY
j_call: TRBJ2-7; d_call: NA; v_call: TRBV7-8; cdr3_aa: ASSLALRGLEY
j_call: TRBJ1-1; d_call: NA; v_call: TRBV5-4; cdr3_aa: ASSFGGQNTEAF
j_call: TRBJ1-1; d_call: NA; v_call: TRBV29-1; cdr3_aa: SVEQGETEAF
j_call: TRBJ2-3; d_call: TRBD2; v_call: TRBV6-5; cdr3_aa: ASSYGGLGAATQY
j_call: TRBJ2-3; d_call: NA; v_call: TRBV10-1; cdr3_aa: ASPTRQADTDTQY
j_call: TRBJ2-7; d_call: NA; v_call: TRBV19; cdr3_aa: ASSTQGISYEQY
j_call: TRBJ1-3; d_call: NA; v_call: TRBV18; cdr3_aa: ASSPVDGRETIY
j_call: NA; d_call: NA; v_call: TRBV5-1; cdr3_aa: ASSDKGGSLYEQY
j_call: TRBJ1-1; d_call: TRBD1; v_call: TRBV2; cdr3_aa: ASSGQGGTEAF
j_call: TRBJ1-4; d_call: NA; v_call: TRBV19; cdr3_aa: ASSLWGFGDEKLF
j_call: TRBJ2-5; d_call: NA; v_call: TRBV5-5; cdr3_aa: ASSTWAGLRQETQY
j_call: TRBJ1-2; d_call: NA; v_call: TRBV5-4; cdr3_aa: ASSSDSLYGYT
j_call: TRBJ1-4; d_call: TRBD1; v_call: TRBV6-1; cdr3_aa: ASRIQGTNEKLF
j_call: TRBJ2-2; d_call: TRBD2; v_call: TRBV2; cdr3_aa: ASNLFGTSGNTFTGELF
j_call: TRBJ1-6; d_call: TRBD1; v_call: TRBV27; cdr3_aa: ASSLSGRQGRSPLH
j_call: TRBJ1-4; d_call: NA; v_call: TRBV5-4; cdr3_aa: ASSPGLNEKLF
j_call: TRBJ1-5; d_call: TRBD1; v_call: TRBV19; cdr3_aa: ASTDRGNQPQH
j_call: TRBJ2-1; d_call: NA; v_call: TRBV19; cdr3_aa: ASSIDQAGSYNEQF
j_call: TRBJ2-7; d_call: NA; v_call: TRBV30; cdr3_aa: AWSQGGNLDEQY
j_call: TRBJ1-6; d_call: NA; v_call: TRBV2; cdr3_aa: ANRREQDNSPLH
j_call: TRBJ1-4; d_call: TRBD1; v_call: TRBV7-9; cdr3_aa: ASTRQGEKLF
j_call: TRBJ2-5; d_call: TRBD2; v_call: TRBV4-2; cdr3_aa: ASSRVLGGASLETQY
j_call: TRBJ2-5; d_call: TRBD2; v_call: TRBV7-2; cdr3_aa: ASSSGGPRETQY
j_call: TRBJ1-5; d_call: NA; v_call: TRBV11-3; cdr3_aa: ASAAGETQPQH
j_call: TRBJ2-5; d_call: NA; v_call: TRBV6-1; cdr3_aa: ASRPTAQETQY
j_call: TRBJ1-1; d_call: NA; v_call: TRBV11-2; cdr3_aa: ASSLGGGEAF
j_call: TRBJ2-2; d_call: TRBD2; v_call: TRBV11-2; cdr3_aa: ASSLLLAGEYANTGELF
j_call: TRBJ1-4; d_call: NA; v_call: TRBV2; cdr3_aa: ASSATGATNEKLF
j_call: TRBJ1-6; d_call: TRBD1; v_call: TRBV2; cdr3_aa: ASSLYGTGNSPLH
j_call: TRBJ2-7; d_call: TRBD1; v_call: TRBV14; cdr3_aa: ASSQGQGSYEQY
j_call: TRBJ1-4; d_call: NA; v_call: TRBV5-1; cdr3_aa: ASSLATGTNEKLF
j_call: TRBJ2-3; d_call: TRBD2; v_call: TRBV10-2; cdr3_aa: ASSVGTSGLARSGDTQY
j_call: TRBJ1-3; d_call: NA; v_call: TRBV7-2; cdr3_aa: ASSIGLGNTIY